Below, 10 T cell receptor beta chains from the same sample are listed, as sequenced in a study of blood T cells in healthy people across ages. Through a sample-barcoded 5' primer and a J-beta primer mix, a second PCR was run for 7 to 11 cycles. One entry per CDR3 protein results from TCRdb running MiXCR on the 5' RACE reads. The sample includes about 720,000 distinct CDR3 sequences, roughly 20% of them seen just once. Sequencing was performed on blood. The receptors were gathered from a man aged 70-80 years in good health.

This clonotype was seen ten or more times. The rearrangement links TRBV28 to TRBJ1-4; D unclear. Trimming removed 3 bases from V and 0 bases from J, with 8 bases in between. CDR1 and CDR2 from the germline V gene are MDHEN and SYDVKM. The CDR3 consists of 15 residues. DNA for the CDR3: TGTGCCAGCAGTTTCTCTCCTGCAACTAATGAAAAACTGTTTTTT. Its protein is CASSFSPATNEKLFF.

This clonotype turned up a few times. The V and J genes are TRBV6-6 and TRBJ1-2; D not certain. V lost 6 bases, J lost 5 bases, and 19 bases lay in between. Germline V gene data show CDR1 as MNHNY and CDR2 as SVGAGI (reference sequence). This CDR3 has 15 residues. DNA for the CDR3: TGTGCCAGCAGATTCACAGCTCGGGGAAATTATGGCTACACCTTC. It specifies CASRFTARGNYGYTF.

In this sample, this clonotype turned up a few times. The rearrangement links TRBV10-1 to TRBJ1-5, with 7 bases identical to TRBD1. Trimming removed 7 bases from V and 0 bases from J; junction bases left unmatched: 6. Germline V gives CDR1 WNHNN, CDR2 SYGVQD (reference sequence). CDR3 length equals 15 residues. This chain's CDR3 is CASKQGNNSNQPQHF. CDR3 bases: TGCGCCAGCAAACAGGGGAATAATAGCAATCAGCCCCAGCATTTT.

For this clonotype: At one boundary the junction diverges from the germline segment, which might be a read error. This chain links TRBV12-3 or TRBV12-4 with TRBJ2-7, with D perhaps matching TRBD2 (5 bases). The CDR3 consists of 14 residues. The CDR3 loop is CASSLVGISCEQYF. In DNA, the CDR3 is TGTGCCAGCAGTTTAGTCGGGATATCCTGCGAGCAGTACTTC.

The chain combines TRBV5-5 with TRBJ1-1, with D tentatively TRBD1 (5 bases). CDR3 length equals 15 residues. The ends were cut back, 4 bases at V and 0 bases at J, with 13 bases in the middle. CDR1 and CDR2 (germline): SGHKS, YYEKEE (reference sequence). In nucleotides, the CDR3 is TGTGCCAGCAGCACCTCGGGACGGATGAACACTGAAGCTTTCTTT. This encodes CASSTSGRMNTEAFF.

V and J are TRBV2 and TRBJ2-5; 7 bases are a match to TRBD2. The J call could be wrong; TRBJ2-1 is a better fit for the DNA end. The length of the CDR3 is 14 residues. Germline CDR1 reads SNHLY; CDR2 reads FYNNEI. The CDR3 loop reads CASSQRDYYNEQFF. The CDR3 DNA follows: TGTGCCAGCAGTCAACGGGACTACTACAATGAGCAGTTCTTC.

The table lists this clonotype with a few counts. At one end the junction does not follow the germline gene, possibly because of a read error. The rearrangement joins TRBV4-1 to TRBJ1-4; D might be TRBD1 (5 bases). CDR1 is MGHRA, CDR2 YSYEKL, per germline. The CDR3 runs to 16 residues. CDR3 sequence reads: CASGQDGRDGGEKLFF. The CDR3 nucleotides read TGCGCCAGCGGCCAAGATGGCCGGGACGGCGGGGAAAAACTGTTTTTT.

This clonotype came up a few times. J is TRBJ2-1 and V is TRBV18, with D perhaps TRBD2 (6 bases). Germline-derived CDR1 and CDR2 are KGHSH and LQKENI. CDR3 length equals 16 residues. Trimming took 2 bases from V and 10 from J, leaving 21 bases between them. In DNA, the CDR3 is TGTGCCAGCTCACCAAGGACACAAACCCTAGGAGGGGAGCAGTTCTTC. Its translation is CASSPRTQTLGGEQFF.

This chain connects TRBV14 to TRBJ1-2; tentatively, D is TRBD1 (5 bases). The germline V gene has CDR1 SGHDN and CDR2 FVKESK. This CDR3 is 14 amino acids long. V dropped 2 bases and J dropped 2 bases, with 9 bases sitting between them. CDR3 in DNA: TGTGCCAGCAGCCAACTGGGACTCAACTATGGCTACACCTTC. This gives the protein CASSQLGLNYGYTF.

V is TRBV28 and J is TRBJ2-5; TRBD2 aligns across 8 bases. The CDR3 has 13 residues. The V gene end was trimmed by 5 bases and the J gene end by 5 bases; junction bases not matched to a gene: 4. Germline loops: CDR1 MDHEN, CDR2 SYDVKM. CDR3 DNA sequence: TGTGCCAGCAGTATTAGCGGGGCGGAGACCCAGTACTTC. It encodes CASSISGAETQYF.